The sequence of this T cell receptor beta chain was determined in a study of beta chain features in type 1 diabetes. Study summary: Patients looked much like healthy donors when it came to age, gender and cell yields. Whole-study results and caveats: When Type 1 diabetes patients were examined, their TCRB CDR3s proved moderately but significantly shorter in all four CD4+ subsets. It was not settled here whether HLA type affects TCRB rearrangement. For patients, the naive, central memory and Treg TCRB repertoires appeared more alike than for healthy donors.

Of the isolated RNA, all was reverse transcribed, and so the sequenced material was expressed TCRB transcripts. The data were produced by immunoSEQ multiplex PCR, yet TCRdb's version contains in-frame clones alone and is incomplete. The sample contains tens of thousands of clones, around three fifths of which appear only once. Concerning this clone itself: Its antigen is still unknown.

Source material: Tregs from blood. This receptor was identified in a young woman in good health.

As DNA, the CDR3 is TGTGCCAGCAGTCAGCAGACAGTAAGCTCCTATAATTCACCCCTCCACTTT. This translates into CASSQQTVSSYNSPLHF. The gene calls are TRBV2 and TRBJ1-6; tentatively, D is TRBD1 (5 bases). V was clipped by 5 bases and J by 0 bases, with 14 bases between them. Germline assignment: CDR1 SNHLY and CDR2 FYNNEI. The CDR3 length is 17 residues.